This is a list of T cell receptor beta chains from one sample in a study of T cell responses to AZD1222 COVID-19 vaccine. Sequencing used immunoSEQ multiplex PCR; TCRdb keeps in-frame clones, though not all of them. The sample lists roughly 80,000 clones; 88% were seen once. Sequencing used peripheral blood, obtained on day 0 of MenACWY control vaccination. These receptors were collected from an adult in good health. CDR3s include the opening cysteine and the closing phenylalanine or tryptophan. The order of the fields is J gene, clone size, V gene, D gene, CDR3 DNA, CDR3 protein. The D gene is left open where the match is weak. Clone size appears in some rows only: once, few, many, or a class for an expanded clone.

>TRBJ2-3|-|TRBV12-5|-
TGTGCTAGTGCCCCTATGGGCGATACGCAGTATTTT
CASAPMGDTQYF
>TRBJ2-3|-|TRBV29-1|-
TGCAGCGTTGAAGATCTAGGCGGGTTCACAGATACGCAGTATTTT
CSVEDLGGFTDTQYF
>TRBJ2-1|-|TRBV3-1/TRBV3-2|-
TGTGCCAGCAGCCCCCGGACGGCGTGGGGTTACAATGAGCAGTTCTTC
CASSPRTAWGYNEQFF
>TRBJ1-6|-|TRBV29-1|-
TGCAGCGTTGAAGGATCAAGGGGGTACCCGAGTTATAATTCACCCCTCCACTTT
CSVEGSRGYPSYNSPLHF
>TRBJ1-1|-|TRBV30|-
TGTGCCTGGAGTCTCCAGCCCCCCACGAAAGCTTTCTTT
CAWSLQPPTKAFF
>TRBJ2-1|once|TRBV5-4|TRBD1
TGTGCCAGCAGCCCGGACAGGGCTTATGAGCAGTTCTTC
CASSPDRAYEQFF
>TRBJ1-1|-|TRBV6-5|TRBD1
TGTGCCACCCGGACAGGTTTAACCACTGAAGCTTTCTTT
CATRTGLTTEAFF
>TRBJ2-5|-|TRBV5-4|TRBD2
TGTGCCAGCAGCTCGCCGGGCCGCGGGGGAGAGACCCAGTACTTC
CASSSPGRGGETQYF
>TRBJ2-7|-|TRBV4-3|-
TGCGCCAGCAGCCAAGAAAACGGTCCCAACTACGAGCAGTACTTC
CASSQENGPNYEQYF
>TRBJ1-2|-|TRBV9|-
TGTGCCAGCAGCGTAGCGGCAGGACCTGAGGGGGGCTACACCTTC
CASSVAAGPEGGYTF
>TRBJ2-7|-|TRBV10-3|-
TGTGCCATCAGTGACATCTACGAGCAGTACTTC
CAISDIYEQYF
>TRBJ1-4|-|TRBV4-3|-
TGCGCCAGCAGCCCCGGAGTCCGGGCCAATGAAAAACTGTTTTTT
CASSPGVRANEKLFF
>TRBJ1-1|-|TRBV3-1/TRBV3-2|-
TGTGCCAGCAGCCAAGATCTGTATTTCGGGGGGGCTGAAGCTTTCTTT
CASSQDLYFGGAEAFF
>TRBJ1-2|-|TRBV6-5|TRBD1
TGTGCCAGCCTCCACATGACAGGGAAAGGCTACACCTTC
CASLHMTGKGYTF
>TRBJ1-4|-|TRBV7-2|TRBD1
TGTGCCAGCAGCTCAAACAGGGGGCCTACTGAAAAACTGTTTTTT
CASSSNRGPTEKLFF
>TRBJ1-1|-|TRBV2|-
TGTGCCAGCAGAAGGCAAGAAGCTTTCTTT
CASRRQEAFF
>TRBJ2-5|once|TRBV3-1/TRBV3-2|-
TGTGCCAGCAGCCAAGGGGGAGAGACCCAGTACTTC
CASSQGGETQYF
>TRBJ2-4|once|TRBV4-1|-
TGCGCCAGCAGCCAAGGACCCCAACCCTTTACCCTGAAAATAGCCAAAAACATTCAGTACTTC
CASSQGPQPFTLKIAKNIQYF
>TRBJ2-2|once|TRBV7-9|-
TGTGCCAGCAGCTTAGAAAACAGCCCCGGGGAGCTGTTTTTT
CASSLENSPGELFF
>TRBJ1-1|few|TRBV6-2/TRBV6-3|-
TGTGCCAGCAGTTATACAGGGTACACTGAAGCTTTCTTT
CASSYTGYTEAFF
>TRBJ1-5|-|TRBV28|TRBD1
TGTGCCAGCAGTTTCTCGACAGGGGGAAGTTTGGCCCAGCATTTT
CASSFSTGGSLAQHF
>TRBJ2-7|-|TRBV11-3|-
TGTGCCAGCAGCTTGGGGGTCAGGGAGAAGCAGTACTTC
CASSLGVREKQYF
>TRBJ2-5|-|TRBV21-1|-
TGTGCCAGCAGCAACCCACAGGGGGCTGAGGAGACCCAGTACTTC
CASSNPQGAEETQYF
>TRBJ1-2|-|TRBV6-2/TRBV6-3|-
TGTGCCAGCAGTTACTCGACCGTCGGCTATGGCTACACCTTC
CASSYSTVGYGYTF
>TRBJ1-3|-|TRBV19|TRBD1
TGTGCCAGTAGCCATCTACTCGGGACAGGGTCCTCTGGAAACACCATATATTTT
CASSHLLGTGSSGNTIYF
>TRBJ1-3|-|TRBV7-9|-
TGTGCCAGCAGCTTAAAGGGCTCTGGAAACACCATATATTTT
CASSLKGSGNTIYF
>TRBJ1-1|-|TRBV6-1|-
TGTGCCAGCAGTGAATTTAGGGGTGAAGCTTTCTTT
CASSEFRGEAFF
>TRBJ2-5|-|TRBV6-5|-
TGTGCCAGCAGTCCCCCGGGACACCAAGGAGAGACCCAGTACTTC
CASSPPGHQGETQYF
>TRBJ1-4|-|TRBV7-9|-
TGTGCCAGCAGCTTACAGGGCCTTAATGAAAAACTGTTTTTT
CASSLQGLNEKLFF
>TRBJ1-4|-|TRBV28|TRBD1
TGTGCCAGCTGCCGGGAGGGGGCGCGTGAAAAACTGTTTTTT
CASCREGAREKLFF
>TRBJ1-1|once|TRBV9|-
TGTGCCAGCAGCGTAGCCGGGAACACTGAAGCTTTCTTT
CASSVAGNTEAFF
>TRBJ2-1|once|TRBV4-1|-
TGCGCCAGCAGCCAAGCTGCCGATGAGCAGTTCTTC
CASSQAADEQFF
>TRBJ1-2|-|TRBV4-2|-
TGTGCCAGCAGCCAAGATTGGGCGGGTTCTATCTATGGCTACACCTTC
CASSQDWAGSIYGYTF
>TRBJ2-1|few|TRBV29-1|-
TGCAGCGTTGACCGGTTCAATGAGCAGTTCTTC
CSVDRFNEQFF
>TRBJ2-7|-|TRBV2|-
TGTGCCAGCAACAGGAGACTCTCCTACGAGCAGTACTTC
CASNRRLSYEQYF
>TRBJ2-7|-|TRBV7-9|-
TGTGCCAGCAGCTTAGCTGGGGCCTACGAGCAGTACTTC
CASSLAGAYEQYF
>TRBJ1-1|-|TRBV11-3|-
TGTGCCAGCAGCTTAGGAGGGACCCCGAACACTGAAGCTTTCTTT
CASSLGGTPNTEAFF
>TRBJ1-6|-|TRBV28|-
TGTGCCAGCAGTTTCAGGGCGCCCCTTTATTCACCCCTCCACTTT
CASSFRAPLYSPLHF
>TRBJ2-3|-|TRBV7-2|-
TGTGCCAGCAGCTTAGTGGTCCGCACAGATACGCAGTATTTT
CASSLVVRTDTQYF
>TRBJ1-2|-|TRBV6-5|TRBD1
TGTGCCAGCAGCCCCAGGGGGCTGGATGGCTACACCTTC
CASSPRGLDGYTF